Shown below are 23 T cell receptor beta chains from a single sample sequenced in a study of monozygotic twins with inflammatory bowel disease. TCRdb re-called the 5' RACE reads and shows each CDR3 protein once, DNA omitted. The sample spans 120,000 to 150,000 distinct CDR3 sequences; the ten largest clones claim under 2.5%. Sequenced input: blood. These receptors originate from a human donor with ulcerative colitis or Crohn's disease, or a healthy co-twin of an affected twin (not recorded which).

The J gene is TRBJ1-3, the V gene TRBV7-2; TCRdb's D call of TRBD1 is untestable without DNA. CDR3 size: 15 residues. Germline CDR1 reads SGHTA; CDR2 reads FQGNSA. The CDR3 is CASSPDRYSGNTIYF.

The CDR3: CASSLSGLNEQYF. The rearrangement uses TRBV13 and TRBJ2-7. This CDR3 is 13 amino acids long. Germline CDR1 reads PRHDT; CDR2 reads FYEKMQ (reference sequence).

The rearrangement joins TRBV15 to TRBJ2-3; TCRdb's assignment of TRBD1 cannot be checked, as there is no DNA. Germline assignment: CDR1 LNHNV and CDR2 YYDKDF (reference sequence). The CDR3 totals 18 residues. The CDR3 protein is CATSRDSIRTGSTDTQYF.

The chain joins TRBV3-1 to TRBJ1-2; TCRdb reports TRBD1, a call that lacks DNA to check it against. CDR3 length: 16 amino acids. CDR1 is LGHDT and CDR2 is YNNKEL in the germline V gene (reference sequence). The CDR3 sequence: CASRTLGSDRVNGYTF.

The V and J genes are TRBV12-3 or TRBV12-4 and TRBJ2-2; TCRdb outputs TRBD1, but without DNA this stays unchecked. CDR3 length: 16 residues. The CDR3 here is CASSFRRQGSGGELFF.

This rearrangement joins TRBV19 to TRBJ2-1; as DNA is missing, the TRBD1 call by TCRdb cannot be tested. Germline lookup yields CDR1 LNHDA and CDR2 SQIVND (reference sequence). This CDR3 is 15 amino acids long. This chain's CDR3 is CASSPPRDRYNEQFF.

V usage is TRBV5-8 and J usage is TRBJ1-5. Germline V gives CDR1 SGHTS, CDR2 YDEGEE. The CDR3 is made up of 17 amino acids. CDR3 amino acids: CASSLNRLLNSNQPQHF.

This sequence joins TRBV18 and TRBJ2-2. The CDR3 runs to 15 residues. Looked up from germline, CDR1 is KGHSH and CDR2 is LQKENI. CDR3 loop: CASSPGGPYTGELFF. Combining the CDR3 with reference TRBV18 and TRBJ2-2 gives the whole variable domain NAGVMQNPRHLVRRRGQEARLRCSPMKGHSHVYWYRQLPEEGLKFMVYLQKENIIDESGMPKERFSAEFPKEGPSILRIQQVVRGDSAAYFCASSPGGPYTGELFFGEGSRLTVL.

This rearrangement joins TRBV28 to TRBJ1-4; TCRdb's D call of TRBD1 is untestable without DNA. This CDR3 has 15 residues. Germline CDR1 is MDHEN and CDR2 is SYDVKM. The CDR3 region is CASNPGGVTNEKLFF. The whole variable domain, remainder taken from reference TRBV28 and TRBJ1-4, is DVKVTQSSRYLVKRTGEKVFLECVQDMDHENMFWYRQDPGLGLRLIYFSYDVKMKEKGDIPEGYSVSREKKERFSLILESASTNQTSMYLCASNPGGVTNEKLFFGSGTQLSVL.

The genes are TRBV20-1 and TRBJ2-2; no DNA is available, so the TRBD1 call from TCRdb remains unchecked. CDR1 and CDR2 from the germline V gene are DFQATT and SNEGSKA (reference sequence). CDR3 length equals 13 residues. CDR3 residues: CSANRGQTGELFF.

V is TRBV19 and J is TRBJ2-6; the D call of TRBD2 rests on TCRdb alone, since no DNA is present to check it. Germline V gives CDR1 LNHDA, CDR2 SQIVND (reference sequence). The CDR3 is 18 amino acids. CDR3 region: CASSMRYEGYSGANVLTF.

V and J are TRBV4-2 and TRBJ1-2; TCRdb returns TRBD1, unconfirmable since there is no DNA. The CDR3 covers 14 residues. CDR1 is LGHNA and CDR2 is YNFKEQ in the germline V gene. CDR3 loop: CASSRRTGGDGYTF.

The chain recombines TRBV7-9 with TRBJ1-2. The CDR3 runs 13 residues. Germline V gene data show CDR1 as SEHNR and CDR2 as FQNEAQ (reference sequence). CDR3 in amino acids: CASSFDGNYGYTF.

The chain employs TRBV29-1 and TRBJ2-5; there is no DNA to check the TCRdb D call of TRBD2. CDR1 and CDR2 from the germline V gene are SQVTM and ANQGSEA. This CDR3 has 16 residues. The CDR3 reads CSVSRTSGGPEETQYF.

The CDR3 sequence: CASSPFGSRNTEAFF. This sequence joins TRBV18 and TRBJ1-1. In germline, CDR1 is KGHSH, CDR2 LQKENI. This CDR3 has 15 residues.

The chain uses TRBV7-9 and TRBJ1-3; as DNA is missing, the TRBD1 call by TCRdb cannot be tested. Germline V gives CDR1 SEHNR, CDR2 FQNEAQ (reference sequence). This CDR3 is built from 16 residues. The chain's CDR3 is CASSYTGTVSGNTIYF.

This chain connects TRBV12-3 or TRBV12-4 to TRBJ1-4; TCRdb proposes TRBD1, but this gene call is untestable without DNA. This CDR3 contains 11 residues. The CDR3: CASTTSGKLFF.

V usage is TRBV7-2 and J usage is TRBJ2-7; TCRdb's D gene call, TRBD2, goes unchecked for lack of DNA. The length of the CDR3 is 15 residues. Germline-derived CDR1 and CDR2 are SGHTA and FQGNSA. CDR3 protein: CASSLVFSGGREQYF. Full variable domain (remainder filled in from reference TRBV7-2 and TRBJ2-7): GAGVSQSPSNKVTEKGKDVELRCDPISGHTALYWYRQSLGQGLEFLIYFQGNSAPDKSGLPSDRFSAERTGGSVSTLTIQRTQQEDSAVYLCASSLVFSGGREQYFGPGTRLTVT.

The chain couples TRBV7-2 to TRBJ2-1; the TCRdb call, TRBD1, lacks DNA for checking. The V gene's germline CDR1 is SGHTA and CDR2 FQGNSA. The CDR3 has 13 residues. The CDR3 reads CASSLQGAHEQFF.

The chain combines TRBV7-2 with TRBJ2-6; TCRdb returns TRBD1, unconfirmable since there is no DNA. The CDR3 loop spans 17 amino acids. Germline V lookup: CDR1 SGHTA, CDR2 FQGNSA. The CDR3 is CASSFRGGAYGANVLTF.

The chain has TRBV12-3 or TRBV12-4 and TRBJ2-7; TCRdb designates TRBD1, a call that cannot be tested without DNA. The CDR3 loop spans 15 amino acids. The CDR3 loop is CASKKTGEGAYEQYF.

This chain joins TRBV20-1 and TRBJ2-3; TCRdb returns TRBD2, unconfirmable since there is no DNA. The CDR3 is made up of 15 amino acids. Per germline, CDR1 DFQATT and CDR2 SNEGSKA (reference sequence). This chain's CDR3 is CSARDWAGGGDTQYF.

The CDR3 reads CASSWGRFTEAFF. J is TRBJ1-1 and V is TRBV6-5; the TCRdb D gene call, TRBD1, has no DNA to confirm it. The CDR3 consists of 13 residues. CDR1 is MNHEY, CDR2 SVGAGI, per germline.